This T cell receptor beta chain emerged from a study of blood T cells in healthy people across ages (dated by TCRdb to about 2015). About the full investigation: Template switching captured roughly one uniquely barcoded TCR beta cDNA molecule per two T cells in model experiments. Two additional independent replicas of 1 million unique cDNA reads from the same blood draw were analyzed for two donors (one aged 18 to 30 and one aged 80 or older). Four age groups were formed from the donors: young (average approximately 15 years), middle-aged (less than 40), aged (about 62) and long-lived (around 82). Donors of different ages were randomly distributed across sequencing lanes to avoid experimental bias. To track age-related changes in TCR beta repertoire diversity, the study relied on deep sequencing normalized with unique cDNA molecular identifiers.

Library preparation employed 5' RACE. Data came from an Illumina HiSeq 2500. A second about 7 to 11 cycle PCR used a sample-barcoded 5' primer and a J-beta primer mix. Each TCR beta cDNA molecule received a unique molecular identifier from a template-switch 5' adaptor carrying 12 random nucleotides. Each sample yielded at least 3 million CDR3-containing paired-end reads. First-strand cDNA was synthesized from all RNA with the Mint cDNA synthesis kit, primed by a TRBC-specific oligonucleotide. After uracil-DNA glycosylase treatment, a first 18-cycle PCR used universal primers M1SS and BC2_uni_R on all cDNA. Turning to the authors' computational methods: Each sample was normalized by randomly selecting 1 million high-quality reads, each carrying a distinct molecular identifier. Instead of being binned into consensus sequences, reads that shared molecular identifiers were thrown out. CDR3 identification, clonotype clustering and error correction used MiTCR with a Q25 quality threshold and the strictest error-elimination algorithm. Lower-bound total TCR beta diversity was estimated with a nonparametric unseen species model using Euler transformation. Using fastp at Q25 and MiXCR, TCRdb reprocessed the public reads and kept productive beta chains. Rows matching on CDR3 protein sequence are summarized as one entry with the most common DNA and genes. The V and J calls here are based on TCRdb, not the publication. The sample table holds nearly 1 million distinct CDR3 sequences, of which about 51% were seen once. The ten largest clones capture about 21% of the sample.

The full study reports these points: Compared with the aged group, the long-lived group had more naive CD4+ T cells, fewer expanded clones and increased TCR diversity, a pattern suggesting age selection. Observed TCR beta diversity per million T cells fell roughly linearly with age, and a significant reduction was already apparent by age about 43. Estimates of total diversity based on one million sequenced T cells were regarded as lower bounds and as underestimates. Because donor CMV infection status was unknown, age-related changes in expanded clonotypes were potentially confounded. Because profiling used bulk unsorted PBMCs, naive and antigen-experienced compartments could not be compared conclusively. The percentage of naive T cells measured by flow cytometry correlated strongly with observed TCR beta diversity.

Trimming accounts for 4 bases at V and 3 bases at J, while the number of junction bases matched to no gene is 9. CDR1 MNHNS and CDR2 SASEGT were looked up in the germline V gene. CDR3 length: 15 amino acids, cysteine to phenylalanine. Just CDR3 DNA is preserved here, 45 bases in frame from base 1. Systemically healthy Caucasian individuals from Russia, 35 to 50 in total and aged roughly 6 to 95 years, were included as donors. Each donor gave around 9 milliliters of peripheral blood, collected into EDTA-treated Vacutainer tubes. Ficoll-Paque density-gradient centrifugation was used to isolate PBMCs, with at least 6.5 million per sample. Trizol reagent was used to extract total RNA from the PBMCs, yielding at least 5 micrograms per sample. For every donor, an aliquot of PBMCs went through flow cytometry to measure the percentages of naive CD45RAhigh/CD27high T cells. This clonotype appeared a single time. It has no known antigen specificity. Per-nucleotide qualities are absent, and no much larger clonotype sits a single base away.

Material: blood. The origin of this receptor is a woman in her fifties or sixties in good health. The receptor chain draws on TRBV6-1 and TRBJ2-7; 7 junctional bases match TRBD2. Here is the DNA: TGTGCCAGCAGTGCAACTAGCGCCTTGTACTACGAGCAGTACTTC. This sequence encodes CASSATSALYYEQYF.